This record covers a single TCR beta chain. Its antigen is unknown. MiXCR, applied by TCRdb to the RT-PCR reads, yields one record per CDR3 protein. This sample has 860,000 or so distinct CDR3 sequences, with around 20% found just once. The CDR3 loop spans 14 amino acids. Germline V gene sequence: CDR1 LGHDT, CDR2 YNNKEL (reference sequence). V lost 1 base and J 3 bases, leaving 7 bases between the germline ends. This entry belongs to a study of response to subunit inactivated influenza vaccine. Study-wide findings and caveats: T cells newly recruited by each seasonal influenza vaccination are few, the authors suggested.

The chain carries TRBV3-1 and TRBJ1-5; D ambiguous. The sequencing here drew on PBMCs from blood, taken less than 6 days after vaccination. The receptor was derived from a man aged 45-65 years who received an inactivated influenza vaccine. CDR3 residues: CASSQAGANQPQHF. The DNA of the CDR3 is TGTGCCAGCAGCCAAGCAGGCGCCAATCAGCCCCAGCATTTT.